This T cell receptor (beta chain) was recorded in a study of T cell repertoires in cytomegalovirus infection. Study findings and constraints: The study found HLA-C-restricted CMV-specific TCR beta clonotypes dominating the ex vivo response.

CDR3 length: 13 amino acids. Trimming left V 0 bases short and J 0 bases short, with 4 bases between. Germline loops: CDR1 DFQATT, CDR2 SNEGSKA (reference sequence). MiXCR, run by TCRdb on the reads, gives a single entry per CDR3 protein. The sample has under 200,000 distinct CDR3 sequences, roughly 9.8% seen once. This clonotype occurred a few times. Antigen specificity is unknown. The chain is built from TRBV20-1 and TRBJ2-3; D remains unclear. Sequencing was carried out using PBMCs. The source is a human donor in good health (CMV status not recorded). Some clones in this sample may be carry-over from other donors' samples. Here the CDR3 reads CSARDPSTDTQYF. The CDR3 DNA reads TGCAGTGCTAGAGATCCTAGCACAGATACGCAGTATTTT.